Each of the 21 T cell receptor beta chains below was sequenced from the same sample in a study of beta chain features in type 1 diabetes. General study points: Significant though moderate, a shortening of TCRB CDR3s appeared in all four CD4+ subsets of Type 1 diabetes patients.

The isolated RNA, all of it, was reverse transcribed, so expressed TCRB transcripts were what got sequenced. Data came from immunoSEQ multiplex PCR; TCRdb stores just in-frame clones and leaves some out. The sample carries a few hundred thousand clones, 13% recorded once. Antigens for these TCRs are unknown. Input material: naive CD4+ T cells from blood. The origin of the receptors is a woman aged 18-35 years with type 1 diabetes.

The V gene is TRBV19, the J gene TRBJ1-2, with D perhaps matching TRBD1 (5 bases). The CDR3 length is 12 residues. Germline V gene lookup returns CDR1 LNHDA and CDR2 SQIVND (reference sequence). Trimming shortened V by 7 bases and J by 4 bases, and 10 bases separated the two germline ends. The CDR3 here is CASTPGGYGYTF. CDR3 coding DNA: TGTGCCAGTACCCCCGGGGGCTATGGCTACACCTTC.

The rearrangement joins TRBV30 to TRBJ1-5; D perhaps matches TRBD1 (5 bases). The CDR3 consists of 12 residues. Germline CDR1 GTSNPN, CDR2 SVGIG (reference sequence). Trimming shortened V by 1 base and J by 7 bases, and 8 bases separated the two germline ends. The CDR3, as DNA: TGTGCCTGGAGTGGGGGGGTCCAGCCCCAGCATTTT. Translation gives CAWSGGVQPQHF.

This clone came up a few times. The CDR3 is CASSYIDRGSYNEQFF. The CDR3 nucleotides are TGTGCCAGCAGTTACATCGACAGGGGGAGTTACAATGAGCAGTTCTTC. The V and J genes are TRBV6-5 and TRBJ2-1, with 9 nucleotides matching TRBD1. The CDR3 has 16 amino acids. Germline V gives CDR1 MNHEY, CDR2 SVGAGI. V lost 2 bases, J lost 4 bases, and 6 bases stayed unmatched.

This clone came up a few times. At one of its ends the junction is not consistent with the germline gene, which may arise from a read error. The chain has TRBV5-1 and TRBJ1-4; D unresolved. The CDR3 loop spans 12 amino acids. Germline V gene sequence: CDR1 SGHRS, CDR2 YFSETQ. CDR3 in DNA: TGCGCCAGCAGTTCGGACGGACCCGGGGATGTTTTT. Amino acid sequence: CASSSDGPGDVF.

The rearrangement uses TRBV28 and TRBJ2-7; possible D gene TRBD1, 5 bases. Germline-derived CDR1 and CDR2 are MDHEN and SYDVKM. The V gene lost 2 bases and the J gene lost 9 bases, with 8 bases spanning the gap. CDR3 size: 11 residues. CDR3 nucleotide sequence: TGTGCCAGCAGTTTACAGGGCGGGCAGTACTTC. Amino acid sequence: CASSLQGGQYF.

The J gene is TRBJ2-5, the V gene TRBV7-2, with 9 bases aligning to TRBD2. The J segment lost 5 bases and the V segment lost 6 bases, leaving 10 bases of the junction unmatched. The CDR3 has 15 amino acids. The germline CDR1 and CDR2 sequences are SGHTA and FQGNSA. The CDR3 is CASRPNPLAGETQYF. DNA for the CDR3: TGTGCCAGCAGACCCAATCCTCTAGCGGGGGAGACCCAGTACTTC.

The chain links TRBV11-3 to TRBJ2-1, with 7 bases identical to TRBD2. CDR3 length: 13 residues. The germline V gene has CDR1 SGHNT and CDR2 YENEEA. The V and J ends lost 1 base and 9 bases, in that order; junction bases with no gene match: 3. The CDR3 spells CASSLVASGEQFF. In DNA, the CDR3 is TGTGCCAGCAGCTTAGTGGCTAGCGGTGAGCAGTTCTTC.

V and J are TRBV20-1 and TRBJ2-1, with D possibly being TRBD1 (5 bases). V dropped 6 bases and J dropped 7 bases, with 10 bases sitting between them. Germline CDR1 reads DFQATT; CDR2 reads SNEGSKA (reference sequence). The CDR3 length is 11 residues. The CDR3 region has the DNA TGCAGTGCCCTGGACACAAATGAGCAGTTCTTC. This codes for CSALDTNEQFF.

In this sample, this clone turned up a few times. The chain recombines TRBV5-4 with TRBJ2-6, with TRBD2 matching over 8 bases. CDR1 and CDR2 from the germline V gene are SGHNT and YYREEE (reference sequence). The CDR3 is made up of 15 amino acids. J gave up 4 bases and V 2 bases, and 2 bases lay outside the gene matches. This CDR3 reads CASSFGGAGANVLTF. The CDR3 DNA follows: TGTGCCAGCAGCTTCGGGGGGGCAGGGGCCAACGTCCTGACTTTC.

This clone was counted at least ten times. The rearrangement joins TRBV7-9 to TRBJ2-5, with 11 bases matching TRBD2. V was pared by 5 bases and J by 0 bases, with 2 bases of the junction left unmatched. Germline lookup yields CDR1 SEHNR and CDR2 FQNEAQ (reference sequence). The CDR3 spans 15 residues. The CDR3 is CASSQGLADQETQYF. CDR3 in DNA: TGTGCCAGCAGCCAGGGACTAGCGGACCAAGAGACCCAGTACTTC. The variable domain in full, completed from reference TRBV7-9 and TRBJ2-5, reads DTGVSQNPRHKITKRGQNVTFRCDPISEHNRLYWYRQTLGQGPEFLTYFQNEAQLEKSRLLSDRFSAERPKGSFSTLEIQRTEQGDSAMYLCASSQGLADQETQYFGPGTRLLVL.

The gene calls are TRBV5-1 and TRBJ2-3, with 8 nucleotides matching TRBD2. There are 15 residues in the CDR3. Germline trimming cut 0 bases from V and 2 bases from J; bases unmatched to any gene: 2. Germline CDR1 reads SGHRS; CDR2 reads YFSETQ. CDR3 DNA: TGCGCCAGCAGCTTGGCGGGAGGGATCACAGATACGCAGTATTTT. It yields the protein CASSLAGGITDTQYF.

There are a few counts of this clone. This chain connects TRBV25-1 to TRBJ1-1; D call uncertain. V lost 3 bases and J lost 10, with 9 bases in between. CDR3 length equals 11 residues. Germline lookup yields CDR1 MGHDK and CDR2 SYGVNS. DNA for the CDR3: TGTGCCAGCAGTGATCCGGGTGCAGCTTTCTTT. It encodes CASSDPGAAFF.

The chain uses TRBV10-3 and TRBJ2-7; maybe TRBD2 (6 bases). Between the trimmed V and J ends, which lost 3 bases and 8 bases, there was a span of 14 bases. The CDR3 is 13 residues long. Germline CDR1 and CDR2: ENHRY and SYGVKD. CDR3 protein: CAISDGTPAQQYV. The CDR3 DNA follows: TGTGCCATCAGTGACGGGACTCCCGCGCAGCAGTACGTC.

This clone was seen more than once but under ten times. The chain combines TRBV7-2 with TRBJ2-3; 11 nucleotides line up with TRBD1. Germline V CDR1 and CDR2: SGHTA, FQGNSA. V dropped 4 bases and J dropped 4; count of bases not matched to a gene: 4. This CDR3 is built from 15 residues. DNA of the CDR3: TGTGCCAGCAGCTCGAGGACAGGGGGCGCAGATACGCAGTATTTT. Its protein product is CASSSRTGGADTQYF.

This clone was seen more than once but under ten times. Additional DNA sequences in this sample encode the identical CDR3. The chain joins TRBV28 to TRBJ1-1; D is unresolved. Trimming pared 2 bases from V and 4 bases from J, leaving 5 bases between. The CDR3 covers 12 residues. Germline CDR1 MDHEN, CDR2 SYDVKM. The CDR3, as DNA: TGTGCCAGCAGTTTACGGGGCACTGAAGCTTTCTTT. This translates into CASSLRGTEAFF.

The rearrangement links TRBV5-1 to TRBJ2-6; 7 bases fit TRBD1. CDR1 SGHRS and CDR2 YFSETQ come from the germline V gene. This CDR3 is built from 19 residues. V shed 4 bases and J 0 bases; nucleotides not matched to a gene: 13. The CDR3 sequence is CASSRSPGQSTSGANVLTF. The CDR3 bases are TGCGCCAGCAGCCGATCACCGGGACAGAGTACCTCTGGGGCCAACGTCCTGACTTTC.

In its sample, this clone was seen a few times. The gene calls are TRBV11-2 and TRBJ2-7, with 9 bases identical to TRBD1. This CDR3 comprises 16 residues. Trimming took 5 bases from V and 3 from J; bases not matched to a gene: 11. Germline V gives CDR1 SGHAT, CDR2 FQNNGV. The CDR3 loop reads CASSRTGTGNYYEQYV. CDR3 nucleotide sequence: TGTGCCAGCAGCCGCACCGGGACAGGGAACTACTACGAGCAGTACGTC.

The chain is built from TRBV6-5 and TRBJ2-1; weak D call: TRBD2 (6 bases). This CDR3 is built from 14 residues. The germline V gene encodes CDR1 MNHEY and CDR2 SVGAGI. Trimming left V 6 bases short and J 1 base short, with 10 bases between. The CDR3 loop reads CASSRLVSYNEQFF. The CDR3, as DNA: TGTGCCAGCAGCCGACTAGTATCCTACAATGAGCAGTTCTTC.

This clone has more than one count but fewer than ten. The J gene is TRBJ2-1, the V gene TRBV2; TRBD2 agrees at 7 bases. The CDR3 is 14 amino acids. Looked up from germline, CDR1 is SNHLY and CDR2 is FYNNEI. With V trimmed by 4 bases and J by 10 bases, 10 bases remained unmatched. The CDR3 DNA reads as TGTGCCAGCAGTGGGACTAGTCTGGGCGTGGAGCAGTTCTTC. This codes for CASSGTSLGVEQFF.

This chain connects TRBV29-1 to TRBJ1-2, with 9 bases fitting TRBD1. Trimming cost V 2 bases and J 7 bases; bases outside gene matches: 14. The CDR3 length is 16 residues. Germline CDR1 SQVTM, CDR2 ANQGSEA. Here the CDR3 DNA reads TGCAGCGTTGAACCGGGACAGGGCAAGCCTTGGCTTGGCTACACCTTC. This translates into CSVEPGQGKPWLGYTF.

The gene calls are TRBV5-4 and TRBJ2-1; 9 nucleotides agree with TRBD2. The CDR3 is 16 amino acids. The V gene's germline CDR1 is SGHNT and CDR2 YYREEE (reference sequence). V gave up 0 bases and J gave up 10 bases; unmatched junction bases: 11. The CDR3 is CASSLERGRAREEQFF. In DNA form, the CDR3 reads TGTGCCAGCAGCTTGGAGCGCGGGAGGGCCCGAGAGGAGCAGTTCTTC.